This section outlines one T cell receptor beta chain sequence together with its context. The target antigen is unknown. TCR libraries were built from around 0.45 ug of total RNA by linear amplification. In the study's own analysis: From four or five healthy donors, 78,498 rearranged TCR alpha transcripts were sequenced. TCRdb fed the reads into MiXCR, producing one record per CDR3 protein. The V and J calls, along with clone size, are taken from TCRdb and not from the paper's own processing. The sample records 200,000 or so distinct CDR3 sequences, about 70% being singletons. This specimen comes from a study of healthy donors' naive CD4 and CD8 T cells. Study context: TCR alpha primers covered all functional IMGT alpha gene variants. Broader study findings: Chains were not paired, since alpha and beta were sequenced in bulk. Bias from naive T cell homeostatic proliferation was not addressed.

This receptor was taken from a pool of human donors in good health; the sample pools cells from several healthy donors. The sample was naive CD4+ and CD8+ T cells sorted from blood, pooled from several donors.

Written as DNA, the CDR3 is TGCAGTGCTAGGGGACTAGCGGGAGCGTACGAGCAGTACTTC. As protein: CSARGLAGAYEQYF. This rearrangement joins TRBV20-1 to TRBJ2-7; 14 nucleotides align to TRBD2. The CDR3 is made up of 14 amino acids. V dropped 3 bases and J dropped 4; count of bases not matched to a gene: 2. Germline V gives CDR1 DFQATT, CDR2 SNEGSKA (reference sequence).